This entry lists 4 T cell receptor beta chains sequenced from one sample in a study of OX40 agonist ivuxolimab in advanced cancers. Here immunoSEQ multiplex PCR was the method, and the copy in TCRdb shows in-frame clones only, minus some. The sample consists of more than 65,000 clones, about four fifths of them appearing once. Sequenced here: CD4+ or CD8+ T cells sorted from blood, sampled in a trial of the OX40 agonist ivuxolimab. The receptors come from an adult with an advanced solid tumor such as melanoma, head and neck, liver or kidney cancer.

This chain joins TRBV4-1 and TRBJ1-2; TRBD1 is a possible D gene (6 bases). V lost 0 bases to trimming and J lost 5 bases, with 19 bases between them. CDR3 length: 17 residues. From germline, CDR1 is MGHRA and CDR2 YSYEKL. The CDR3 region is CASSQEGAGTSLYGYTF. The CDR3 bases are TGCGCCAGCAGCCAAGAGGGAGCCGGGACATCCCTTTATGGCTACACCTTC.

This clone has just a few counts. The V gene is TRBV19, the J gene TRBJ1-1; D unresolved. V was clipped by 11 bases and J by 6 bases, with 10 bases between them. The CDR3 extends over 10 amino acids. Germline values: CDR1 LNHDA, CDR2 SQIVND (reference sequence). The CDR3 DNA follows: TGTGCCGCCGGTCGGGCTGAAGCTTTCTTT. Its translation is CAAGRAEAFF.

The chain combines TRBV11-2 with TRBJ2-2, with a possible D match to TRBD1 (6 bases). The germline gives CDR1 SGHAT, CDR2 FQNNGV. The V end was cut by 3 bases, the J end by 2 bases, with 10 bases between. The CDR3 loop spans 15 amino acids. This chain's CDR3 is CASSLGDKNTGELFF. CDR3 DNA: TGTGCCAGCAGCTTGGGGGACAAAAACACCGGGGAGCTGTTTTTT.

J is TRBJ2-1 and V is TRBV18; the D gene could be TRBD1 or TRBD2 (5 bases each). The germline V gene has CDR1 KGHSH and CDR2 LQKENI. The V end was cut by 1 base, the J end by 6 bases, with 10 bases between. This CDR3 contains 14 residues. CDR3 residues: CASSPQRDGNEQFF. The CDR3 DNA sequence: TGTGCCAGCTCACCACAGAGGGACGGCAATGAGCAGTTCTTC.